This T cell receptor (beta chain) was recorded in a study of T cells after yellow fever vaccination. General study findings and limits: High-abundance clonotypes from the bulk population could contaminate FACS-sorted repertoires. Re-detected after boosting: most primary clones, approximately 97% of CD4 and 75% to 90% of CD8.

In making TCR cDNA, 5'RACE template switching added a universal primer site and UMIs to it. TCRdb recomputed calls from the 5' RACE reads with MiXCR, one row per CDR3 protein. The sample contains 310,000 or so distinct CDR3 sequences, around 3.6% of which appear only once. This clonotype was recorded a few times. Its antigen is unknown. The CDR3 has 15 amino acids. Germline V gene lookup returns CDR1 SEHNR and CDR2 FQNEAQ (reference sequence). Trimming pared 1 base from V and 3 bases from J, leaving 12 bases between. The sequence was obtained from a man younger than 35 who received the YFV17D yellow fever vaccine. The sample was PBMCs, taken on the day of the yellow fever booster vaccination. This chain uses TRBV7-9 with TRBJ1-2; D might be TRBD1 (6 bases). For the CDR3, the DNA is TGTGCCAGCAGCTTAGGGACAGTTCAACACTATGGCTACACCTTC. Translated: CASSLGTVQHYGYTF.